This T cell receptor (beta chain) was sequenced in a study of regulatory T cells in long-lasting Graves disease (dated by TCRdb to the early 2020s). Regarding the complete study: Antithyroid drugs had been taken for less than 3 months by newly diagnosed Graves' disease patients. Patients with persistent Graves' disease were compared with patients with newly diagnosed Graves' disease using TCR sequencing and RNA sequencing of peripheral blood. The study was conducted in China and was registered as a clinical trial. TCR sequencing covered around 13 persistent and roughly 20 newly diagnosed Graves' disease patients, about 35 samples in total. Summary of the overall study and its limitations: Compared with newly diagnosed patients, patients with persistent Graves' disease had lower TCR Shannon entropy and fewer highly expanded clones, which suggests clonal expansion. More public clonotypes were shared among persistent patients (roughly 2,700) than among newly diagnosed patients (roughly 1,000). Persistent disease showed preferential use of TRBV28, TRBJ1-2 and TRBJ2-5, whereas newly diagnosed disease favored TRBV20-1 and TRBJ2-1. Peripheral blood alone was examined, since thyroid tissue, which constituted the primary lesion, could not be accessed. Only the TCR beta chain was sequenced and analyzed. The authors acknowledged the small sample size as a limitation that may reduce accuracy.

This specimen's time point label, per the study, means: newly diagnosed GD, antithyroid drugs for less than 3 months. For both TCR sequencing and RNA sequencing, RNA was extracted from PBMCs in TRIzol. The diagnosis of Graves' disease was made according to American Thyroid Association guidelines. The patients came from an endocrinology department in Xi'an, China. Each patient gave approximately 10 milliliters of peripheral blood, collected in an EDTA anticoagulant tube. Ficoll Paque Plus density gradient separation was used to isolate PBMCs, and no further T cell sorting was performed. An Agilent 2100 Bioanalyzer and agarose gel were used to assess RNA quality, and a NanoDrop 2000 was used to measure RNA concentration. Library preparation was by multiplex PCR. Sequencing was performed on an Illumina HiSeq 4000. CDR3 regions were amplified by Arm-PCR with iRepertoire HTBI primers to construct TCR beta libraries. Gel purification was performed on PCR products prior to sequencing. As for how the authors treated the data: A total of roughly 58 TRBV and 14 TRBJ segments were identified across samples and were used for gene usage analysis of CDR3 amino acid clonotypes. COPE and FqMerger were used to merge filtered high-quality paired reads into contigs. BLAST was used to align contigs to the IMGT TRBV, TRBD and TRBJ reference genes, and CDR3 was defined following IMGT. Any clonotype with a frequency above 0.1% was counted as a highly expanded clone. Shannon entropy was used to measure repertoire diversity, and the Gini coefficient was used to measure V-J evenness. Clonotypes shared by more than one individual were considered public. TCRdb redid the processing of the public reads, applying fastp at Q25 and MiXCR, and retained in-frame beta chains. Every entry covers one CDR3 protein and lists the most common genes and DNA from its rows. The V and J calls follow TCRdb's processing rather than the paper's. The sample data list about 400,000 distinct CDR3 sequences, and about 15% of these were observed just once. Roughly 7.7% of the sample is taken by the ten largest.

CDR1 and CDR2 (SNHLY, FYNNEI) derive from the germline V gene. The CDR3 holds 16 amino acids from the cysteine to the phenylalanine. The read is trimmed to its CDR3 DNA, 48 bases read in frame from base 1. Trimming removed 4 bases from V and 5 bases from J, leaving 18 bases between the germline ends. In this sample, this clonotype turned up many times. Its recognized antigen is unknown. No per-base quality is available; no much larger clone lies one base away. The same data also went into a second study, on T cells in Graves' hyperthyroidism and ophthalmopathy. As the second paper documents: Stable Graves' hyperthyroidism was defined as no progression to ophthalmopathy during 18 months of follow-up. The hyperthyroidism patients were between 18 and 65 years old and newly diagnosed, with a disease duration of less than 2 months. The study excluded patients with uncontrolled infections, other autoimmune diseases, pregnancy or lactation. Diagnoses were based on clinical symptoms, serum thyroxine and TRAb, thyroid ultrasound and orbital computed tomography. The first round of RT-PCR for the TCR CDR3 was performed with the HTBI primer set and the Qiagen OneStep RT-PCR kit. Most expanded thyroid clonotypes (frequency above 0.001) were also detected in blood, suggesting blood repertoires may reflect thyroid immune responses. A 13 V-J signature model separated ophthalmopathy from stable hyperthyroidism, with 87.88% sensitivity and 81.08% specificity in cross-validation and 80%/75% in testing. During validation, the model predicted progression to ophthalmopathy a median of approximately 6 months ahead of onset, with around 65% sensitivity and 72% to 85% specificity. A discovery cohort of around 98 patients, approximately 45 with Graves' ophthalmopathy and over 55 with stable Graves' hyperthyroidism, was used to find distinguishing TCR V-J signatures. Prospective prediction of ophthalmopathy was tested in an independent validation cohort of 18 to 20 hyperthyroidism patients and 17 patients who later progressed to ophthalmopathy. The roughly 94 discovery patients were randomly divided into training and test sets at a 7:3 ratio. The study also compared thyroid tissue and blood T-cell repertoires from five or six Graves' hyperthyroidism patients. After sampling, hyperthyroidism patients received methimazole starting at 30 mg daily, and ophthalmopathy patients received high-dose intravenous methylprednisolone. Libraries were constructed in a second round of multiplex PCR, after which size selection and purification were performed. The libraries were sequenced on an Illumina HiSeq2000 using paired-end 100 bp reads. SOAPnuke was used to process the raw data, removing reads that contained adapters or uncalled bases, had a mean Phred below 15, or lacked an exact match to the constant primer or identifier. High-quality paired reads were merged using COPE v1.2.5, and each unique nucleotide sequence was defined as a clonotype. MiTCR v1.1 was used to align clonotypes to the IMGT TRBV, TRBD and TRBJ reference segments. The analysis included only V-J combinations with a frequency above 0.0001, which together covered about 99% of the repertoires. A TCS score was defined as the ratio of F50 (clonal expansion) to E x V (chaos), with BLOSUM62-based TCRdist applied between CDR3 peptides within each V-J. Welch's t-statistics and random forest reduced just over 500 V-J features to 13, which were used in a naive Bayes classifier (R e1071). No statistical method was used to set the sample size in advance, and investigators knew the group allocation. The paper describes TCR Vbeta CDR3 sequencing of 135 peripheral blood samples, made up of roughly 40 ophthalmopathy patients, some 80 hyperthyroidism patients and 17 progressor patients.

The sequencing here drew on peripheral blood mononuclear cells (PBMCs), taken at new diagnosis, from a patient treated with antithyroid drugs. The rearranged segments are TRBV2 and TRBJ2-1, with TRBD2 tentatively as D gene (6 bases match). The receptor was derived from a woman aged 40-49 years with Graves disease. Donor details come from another sample of the same person, matched by shared clones. The DNA sequence follows: TGTGCCAGCAGTGTTGACACCGGGACTTCCAACAATGAGCAGTTCTTC. This sequence encodes CASSVDTGTSNNEQFF.